These T cell receptor beta chains were read from a single sample in a study of monozygotic twins with inflammatory bowel disease. TCRdb reprocessed the 5' RACE reads and reports one entry per CDR3 protein, with no DNA. The sample totals around 210,000 distinct CDR3 sequences. Sequencing input: blood. Receptors were obtained from a human donor with ulcerative colitis or Crohn's disease, or a healthy co-twin of an affected twin (not recorded which). CDR3s include the opening cysteine and the closing phenylalanine or tryptophan.

j_call,v_call,cdr3_aa
TRBJ2-1,TRBV27,CASTLDRFSYNEQFF
TRBJ2-5,TRBV3-1,CASSQFTGETQYF
TRBJ1-4,TRBV7-2,CASRPQGSNEKLFF
TRBJ2-7,TRBV3-1,CASSQDALAGAYEQYF
TRBJ2-3,TRBV20-1,CSGEAGGSDTQYF
TRBJ2-3,TRBV27,CAGSTSGGVGTDTQYF
TRBJ2-7,TRBV4-1,CASSPGVLAGYEQYF
TRBJ2-7,TRBV4-1,CASSQVVQGAIEQYF
TRBJ1-6,TRBV5-1,CASRTGETYNSPLHF
TRBJ1-1,TRBV5-1,CASTVDGRANTEAFF
TRBJ2-2,TRBV7-9,CASSLAGVTGELFF
TRBJ2-1,TRBV12-3/TRBV12-4,CASSGLAGDSYNEQFF
TRBJ1-1,TRBV6-2/TRBV6-3,CASSYRNTEAFF
TRBJ2-1,TRBV7-2,CASSFGLVSSSYNEQFF
TRBJ2-7,TRBV28,CASSFRGTQNLYEQYF
TRBJ2-5,TRBV5-5,CASRRTGLAKKETQYF
TRBJ2-7,TRBV2,CDSSEVAAAGREQYF
TRBJ1-1,TRBV12-3/TRBV12-4,CASSLRQISNTEAFF
TRBJ1-4,TRBV28,CASSSRDEKLFF
TRBJ1-1,TRBV4-3,CASSQSRGLEAFF
TRBJ2-2,TRBV28,CASSWTGNTGELFF
TRBJ2-3,TRBV6-2/TRBV6-3,CASSSPKPTDTQYF
TRBJ1-2,TRBV2,CASSEEGIGYTF
TRBJ2-4,TRBV30,CAWSATRLKEYF
TRBJ2-1,TRBV7-6,CASSSSGYSYNEQFF
TRBJ2-5,TRBV5-4,CASSFPAGARETQYF
TRBJ2-5,TRBV5-1,CATSFSVQETQYF
TRBJ2-3,TRBV7-3,CASSSTPADTQYF
TRBJ2-2,TRBV5-1,CASSGRSDTGELFF
TRBJ1-5,TRBV5-6,CASSFGSGDNQPQHF
TRBJ2-7,TRBV12-3/TRBV12-4,CASSLAGQGGHEQYF
TRBJ2-3,TRBV4-2,CASSQEGVTDTQYF
TRBJ2-1,TRBV6-1,CASSPHPGLAFRDEQFF
TRBJ1-5,TRBV4-2,CASGDYSNQPQHF
TRBJ2-3,TRBV10-3,CAISEGAGSQRGDTQYF
TRBJ1-1,TRBV6-6,CASQRGSEAFF
TRBJ1-1,TRBV10-3,CAISEYGGGGTEAFF
TRBJ2-7,TRBV20-1,CSAVGQANYEQYF
TRBJ1-2,TRBV4-2,CASSQVSEGRYGYTF
TRBJ2-1,TRBV5-1,CASSPLPIRKNNEQFF
TRBJ2-3,TRBV2,CASSVGGAPDTQYF
TRBJ2-1,TRBV10-3,CAISARGGEHEQFF
TRBJ2-1,TRBV7-3,CASSSVPPSGEQFF
TRBJ1-2,TRBV12-3/TRBV12-4,CASSSGTIYGYTF
TRBJ2-1,TRBV5-1,CASSLDGELAGGSDTHNEQFF
TRBJ1-4,TRBV7-9,CASSLDLGTRNEKLFF
TRBJ2-7,TRBV5-6,CASTTWGLAYEQYF
TRBJ1-1,TRBV4-2,CASRLDRGGTEAFF
TRBJ1-1,TRBV20-1,CSARGVGGLDTEAFF
TRBJ1-1,TRBV18,CASSPPGYTEAFF
TRBJ1-4,TRBV7-2,CASSSPPRGEKLFF